Below, 11 T cell receptor beta chains from the same sample are listed, as sequenced in a study of blood T cell repertoires in COVID-19. Sequencing was performed with immunoSEQ multiplex PCR; in TCRdb, only in-frame clones are kept and a portion is missing. The table includes around 170,000 clones, approximately 82% detected once. Sequenced: peripheral blood. Receptor source: a man between 65 and 85 years old who had recovered from COVID-19.

The V and J genes are TRBV29-1 and TRBJ1-2, with D unresolved. This CDR3 has 13 amino acids. V was trimmed by 5 bases and J by 3 bases, leaving 13 bases between them. Germline V lookup: CDR1 SQVTM, CDR2 ANQGSEA. The CDR3 region has the DNA TGCAGCGTTCGCTTGGGCCTCTACTATGGCTACACCTTC. Translation: CSVRLGLYYGYTF.

The rearrangement joins TRBV5-1 to TRBJ2-1; 8 nucleotides align to TRBD1. V shed 4 bases and J 8 bases; nucleotides not matched to a gene: 5. The CDR3 totals 13 residues. Germline CDR1 reads SGHRS; CDR2 reads YFSETQ. CDR3 coding DNA: TGCGCCAGCAGCCTGGACAGGGTCTATGAGCAGTTCTTC. Its translation: CASSLDRVYEQFF.

The chain is built from TRBV3-1 (or the pseudogene TRBV3-2) and TRBJ2-2; 9 bases are a match to TRBD1. Looked up from germline, CDR1 is LGHDT and CDR2 is YNNKEL (reference sequence). CDR3 length: 15 amino acids. The V segment lost 4 bases and the J segment 6 bases; nucleotides outside the gene matches: 6. Here the CDR3 reads CASSPRDRVPGELFF. The CDR3 DNA reads as TGTGCCAGCAGCCCCCGGGACAGGGTACCCGGGGAGCTGTTTTTT.

The V and J genes are TRBV3-1 (or the pseudogene TRBV3-2) and TRBJ2-3, with 7 bases identical to TRBD2. With 1 base clipped from V and 6 bases from J, the junction kept 4 bases outside the gene matches. Germline V gives CDR1 LGHDT, CDR2 YNNKEL (reference sequence). The CDR3 is 14 residues long. Here the CDR3 reads CASSQGLGGDTQYF. The CDR3, as DNA: TGTGCCAGCAGCCAAGGGCTCGGGGGGGATACGCAGTATTTT.

The rearrangement joins TRBV10-3 to TRBJ1-4; D may be TRBD1 (5 bases). Trimming took 2 bases from V and 6 from J, leaving 19 bases between them. The CDR3 is made up of 17 amino acids. Germline values: CDR1 ENHRY, CDR2 SYGVKD. CDR3 nucleotides: TGTGCCATCAGTGAGGGCGGTGTGGCTCGGGGGGATGAAAAACTGTTTTTT. The encoded protein is CAISEGGVARGDEKLFF.

V and J are TRBV10-3 and TRBJ2-2; TRBD2 aligns across 10 bases. This CDR3 is 14 amino acids long. Germline V lookup: CDR1 ENHRY, CDR2 SYGVKD. V lost 11 bases, J lost 7 bases, and 10 bases stayed unmatched. The CDR3 nucleotides are TGTGCCTCGACCCAGCTAGCGGGAGACGGGGAGCTGTTTTTT. Residues: CASTQLAGDGELFF.

V is TRBV27 and J is TRBJ1-1; 9 nucleotides align to TRBD1. This CDR3 is built from 13 residues. Trimming at V came to 6 bases and at J to 1 base, leaving 0 bases not matched to a gene. Germline V gene data show CDR1 as MNHEY and CDR2 as SMNVEV (reference sequence). CDR3 residues: CASRDRGNTEAFF. The DNA of the CDR3 is TGTGCCAGCAGGGACAGGGGGAACACTGAAGCTTTCTTT.

The chain is built from TRBV5-1 and TRBJ1-1; D unclear. The CDR3 totals 15 residues. Germline lookup yields CDR1 SGHRS and CDR2 YFSETQ. V gave up 1 base and J gave up 3 bases, with 13 bases separating them. The CDR3 sequence: CASSLRQIGDTEAFF. The CDR3 DNA follows: TGCGCCAGCAGCTTGAGACAAATCGGGGACACTGAAGCTTTCTTT.

V gene TRBV9 combines with J gene TRBJ2-5; a possible D gene is TRBD2 (6 bases). Germline V gene lookup returns CDR1 SGDLS and CDR2 YYNGEE. Trimming stripped 0 bases from V and 4 bases from J, with 10 bases between. This CDR3 has 14 amino acids. As DNA, the CDR3 is TGTGCCAGCAGCGTAGGAGTGGGAGGAGAGACCCAGTACTTC. This translates into CASSVGVGGETQYF.

V usage is TRBV29-1 and J usage is TRBJ1-1, with D unclear. Trimming removed 1 base from V and 0 bases from J, with 6 bases in between. Germline V gene sequence: CDR1 SQVTM, CDR2 ANQGSEA. The CDR3 runs 13 residues. The CDR3 region is CSVEGALNTEAFF. DNA of the CDR3: TGCAGCGTTGAAGGAGCCTTGAACACTGAAGCTTTCTTT. The full variable domain, completed using reference TRBV29-1 and TRBJ1-1, is SAVISQKPSRDICQRGTSLTIQCQVDSQVTMMFWYRQQPGQSLTLIATANQGSEATYESGFVIDKFPISRPNLTFSTLTVSNMSPEDSSIYLCSVEGALNTEAFFGQGTRLTVV.

The genes are TRBV19 and TRBJ2-4; 8 nucleotides agree with TRBD2. Germline trimming cut 3 bases from V and 0 bases from J; bases unmatched to any gene: 10. The CDR3 has 18 amino acids. Germline loops: CDR1 LNHDA, CDR2 SQIVND (reference sequence). The CDR3: CASSITSGVGKAKNIQYF. CDR3 DNA: TGTGCCAGTAGTATTACTAGCGGAGTCGGGAAAGCCAAAAACATTCAGTACTTC. The whole variable domain, remainder taken from reference TRBV19 and TRBJ2-4, is DGGITQSPKYLFRKEGQNVTLSCEQNLNHDAMYWYRQDPGQGLRLIYYSQIVNDFQKGDIAEGYSVSREKKESFPLTVTSAQKNPTAFYLCASSITSGVGKAKNIQYFGAGTRLSVL.